What follows is one TCR beta chain and its context. Its matching antigen is unknown. Clones were read by immunoSEQ multiplex PCR, and TCRdb kept only the in-frame ones, dropping some. Among roughly 130,000 clones listed, about 90% were seen once. This entry comes from a study of cytomegalovirus exposure and HLA in healthy donors. Study-wide results and limits: Subsequent analysis of the 100 to 150 validation repertoires found a tendency for first-cohort TCR clusters to co-occur.

This clonotype was obtained from a man aged 30 to 45 in good health and CMV-seronegative. Sample: PBMCs.

The CDR3 reads CASLWGRLTGELFF. CDR3 nucleotides: TGTGCCAGCCTCTGGGGGCGCTTGACCGGGGAGCTGTTTTTT. This chain uses TRBV6-1 with TRBJ2-2; tentatively, D is TRBD1 (6 bases). CDR1 MNHNS and CDR2 SASEGT come from the germline V gene. V was pared by 8 bases and J by 5 bases, with 15 bases between. This CDR3 contains 14 residues.